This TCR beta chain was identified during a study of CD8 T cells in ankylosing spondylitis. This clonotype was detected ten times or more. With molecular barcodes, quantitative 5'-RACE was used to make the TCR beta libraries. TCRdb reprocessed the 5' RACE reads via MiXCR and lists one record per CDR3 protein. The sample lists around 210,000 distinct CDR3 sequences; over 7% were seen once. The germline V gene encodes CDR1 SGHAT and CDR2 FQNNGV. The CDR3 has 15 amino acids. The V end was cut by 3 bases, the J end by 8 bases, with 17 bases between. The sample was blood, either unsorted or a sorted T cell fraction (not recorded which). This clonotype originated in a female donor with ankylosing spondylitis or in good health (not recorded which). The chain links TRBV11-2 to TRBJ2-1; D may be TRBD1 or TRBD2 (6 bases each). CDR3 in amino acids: CASSFIGGAKHEQFF. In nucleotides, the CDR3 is TGTGCCAGCAGCTTTATCGGGGGCGCAAAACATGAGCAGTTCTTC.